The 5 T cell receptor beta chains below all came from one sample that was sequenced in a study of CD8 T cells in ankylosing spondylitis. TCRdb re-called the 5' RACE reads through MiXCR, storing one row per CDR3 protein. Among about 240,000 distinct CDR3 sequences listed, about 10% were seen once. The sample taken for sequencing was blood, either unsorted or a sorted T cell fraction (not recorded which). These receptors were obtained from a male donor with ankylosing spondylitis or in good health (not recorded which).

This clonotype was seen repeatedly, ten times or more. V usage is TRBV5-1 and J usage is TRBJ1-2; a possible D gene is TRBD1 (5 bases). The CDR3 is 16 residues long. Germline CDR1 reads SGHRS; CDR2 reads YFSETQ. V shed 3 bases and J shed 6 bases, with 21 bases lying between them. CDR3 in amino acids: CASSSQGWRGQDGYTF. The DNA for the CDR3 is TGCGCCAGCAGCTCCCAGGGTTGGCGGGGCCAAGATGGCTACACCTTC.

This clonotype appeared a few times. The V gene is TRBV7-2, the J gene TRBJ2-3, with 10 bases matching TRBD1. The J segment lost 1 base and the V segment lost 3 bases, leaving 4 bases of the junction unmatched. CDR1 SGHTA and CDR2 FQGNSA come from the germline V gene. The CDR3 has 16 residues. This CDR3 reads CASSLHGTGGTDTQYF. The DNA of the CDR3 is TGTGCCAGCAGCTTGCATGGGACAGGGGGCACAGATACGCAGTATTTT. The complete variable domain, with remaining parts taken from reference TRBV7-2 and TRBJ2-3, reads GAGVSQSPSNKVTEKGKDVELRCDPISGHTALYWYRQSLGQGLEFLIYFQGNSAPDKSGLPSDRFSAERTGGSVSTLTIQRTQQEDSAVYLCASSLHGTGGTDTQYFGPGTRLTVL.

This clonotype was recorded many times. One junction end does not reproduce the germline sequence, and a read error may be involved. The chain uses TRBV6-1 and TRBJ2-2; 7 nucleotides agree with TRBD1. Per germline, CDR1 MNHNS and CDR2 SASEGT. The CDR3 contains 17 residues. The DNA of the CDR3 is TGTGCCATCAGTAAAGCGACAGGGAAAGAGGCCACCGGGGAGCTGTTTTTT. Its protein product is CAISKATGKEATGELFF.

This clonotype showed up many times. The V call is TRBV20-1, the J call TRBJ2-1; 8 positions agree with TRBD1. The V segment lost 2 bases and the J segment 1 base; nucleotides outside the gene matches: 4. Germline loops: CDR1 DFQATT, CDR2 SNEGSKA (reference sequence). The CDR3 is 15 amino acids. CDR3 loop: CSARSRQGSYNEQFF. CDR3 DNA: TGCAGTGCTAGAAGTAGACAGGGGTCCTACAATGAGCAGTTCTTC.

The table lists this clonotype with a few counts. The chain employs TRBV7-7 and TRBJ2-3; 8 bases fit TRBD1. J lost 3 bases, V lost 3 bases, and 8 bases had no gene match. CDR3 length: 16 residues. Per germline, CDR1 SSHAT and CDR2 FNYEAQ (reference sequence). The CDR3 DNA reads TGTGCCAGCAGCTTGGGAACCAGGGGGCCGACAGATACGCAGTATTTT. This codes for CASSLGTRGPTDTQYF.